This passage covers 21 T cell receptor beta chains from one sample sequenced in a study of beta chain features in type 1 diabetes. TCRB transcripts that were expressed got sequenced, as all of the isolated RNA had been reverse transcribed. Libraries were prepared by immunoSEQ multiplex PCR; TCRdb keeps only in-frame clonotypes and omits some of them. The sample holds around 400,000 clones, approximately 16% seen once. The specimen was naive CD4+ T cells from blood. Receptors originate from a woman aged 18-35 years in good health.

Notes on this clone: Other nucleotide sequences from this sample produce the same CDR3. This chain links TRBV30 with TRBJ2-3; D possibly corresponds to TRBD2 (5 bases). V lost 0 bases and J 4 bases, leaving 11 bases between the germline ends. The CDR3 spans 14 residues. The germline V gene has CDR1 GTSNPN and CDR2 SVGIG (reference sequence). The CDR3 DNA follows: TGTGCCTGGAGTGTAGGTGGGAGCGCAGATACGCAGTATTTT. This translates into CAWSVGGSADTQYF.

This clone showed up just a few times. This chain links TRBV28 with TRBJ2-2; D unclear. CDR1 and CDR2 (germline): MDHEN, SYDVKM. The V end lost 3 bases, the J end lost 4 bases, and 9 bases lay between the germline ends. The CDR3 runs 14 residues. CDR3 nucleotides: TGTGCCAGCAGTTTTAGTCTTCCCACCGGGGAGCTGTTTTTT. It yields the protein CASSFSLPTGELFF.

There are a few counts of this clone. The V gene is TRBV28, the J gene TRBJ2-1; D is unclear. The CDR3 totals 14 residues. V was shortened by 5 bases and J by 4 bases, with 12 bases between the two germline ends. In germline, CDR1 is MDHEN, CDR2 SYDVKM. Here the CDR3 DNA reads TGTGCCAGCAGTCGAGGAGATGGGTACAATGAGCAGTTCTTC. It translates to CASSRGDGYNEQFF.

V gene TRBV4-1 combines with J gene TRBJ1-1; tentative D call: TRBD1 (5 bases). CDR3 length: 15 residues. V was cut by 3 bases and J by 0 bases, with 11 bases left in between. Germline CDR1 is MGHRA and CDR2 is YSYEKL. CDR3 in amino acids: CASSHSDSLNTEAFF. In nucleotides, the CDR3 is TGCGCCAGCAGCCATTCAGACAGTCTGAACACTGAAGCTTTCTTT.

This clone was counted only a few times. The chain links TRBV6-1 to TRBJ2-1; the D gene is possibly TRBD1 (6 bases). This CDR3 comprises 14 residues. The V end lost 4 bases, the J end lost 3 bases, and 10 bases lay between the germline ends. Looked up from germline, CDR1 is MNHNS and CDR2 is SASEGT. CDR3 in DNA: TGTGCCAGCAGTGGCAGGGGCGGCTACAATGAGCAGTTCTTC. It codes for CASSGRGGYNEQFF.

V gene TRBV28 combines with J gene TRBJ2-1; D is ambiguous. Germline CDR1 MDHEN, CDR2 SYDVKM. This CDR3 contains 15 residues. Trimming took 3 bases from V and 9 from J, leaving 18 bases between them. CDR3 nucleotide sequence: TGTGCCAGCAGTTTCGACGGAGCTATCTCTGCTGAGCAGTTCTTC. This codes for CASSFDGAISAEQFF.

The genes are TRBV18 and TRBJ1-2; 10 nucleotides align to TRBD1. Per the germline V gene, CDR1 is KGHSH and CDR2 is LQKENI. The junction had 5 bases not matched to a gene; V was cut back by 3 bases and J by 4 bases. CDR3 length equals 15 residues. The CDR3 region is CASSPGTGVSYGYTF. The CDR3 nucleotides are TGTGCCAGCTCACCGGGGACAGGGGTGAGCTATGGCTACACCTTC.

V and J are TRBV18 and TRBJ2-3; TRBD1 matches 9 bases. The CDR3 has 16 residues. Losses at the gene ends were 5 bases for V and 6 bases for J; bases not matched to a gene: 12. Looked up from germline, CDR1 is KGHSH and CDR2 is LQKENI. CDR3 in amino acids: CASSRPGQGPLDTQYF. As DNA, the CDR3 is TGTGCCAGCTCAAGGCCGGGACAGGGTCCGTTGGATACGCAGTATTTT.

The chain is built from TRBV28 and TRBJ2-7; TRBD2 is a possible D gene (5 bases). Germline values: CDR1 MDHEN, CDR2 SYDVKM. V dropped 6 bases and J dropped 3 bases, with 15 bases sitting between them. The CDR3 has 14 residues. CDR3 DNA: TGTGCCAGCAGCGACCGGGGTAATTTCTACGAGCAGTACTTC. It encodes CASSDRGNFYEQYF. Together with reference TRBV28 and TRBJ2-7, the CDR3 gives the full variable domain: DVKVTQSSRYLVKRTGEKVFLECVQDMDHENMFWYRQDPGLGLRLIYFSYDVKMKEKGDIPEGYSVSREKKERFSLILESASTNQTSMYLCASSDRGNFYEQYFGPGTRLTVT.

The J gene is TRBJ2-1, the V gene TRBV28; 9 bases align to TRBD2. The CDR3 spans 15 residues. V lost 5 bases, J lost 5 bases, and 7 bases stayed unmatched. Germline loops: CDR1 MDHEN, CDR2 SYDVKM. In nucleotides, the CDR3 is TGTGCCAGCAGTAGCGGGAGGAGGGAAAACAATGAGCAGTTCTTC. Translation gives CASSSGRRENNEQFF. Using reference TRBV28 and TRBJ2-1 for the parts outside the CDR3, the full variable domain is DVKVTQSSRYLVKRTGEKVFLECVQDMDHENMFWYRQDPGLGLRLIYFSYDVKMKEKGDIPEGYSVSREKKERFSLILESASTNQTSMYLCASSSGRRENNEQFFGPGTRLTVL.

This clone occurred a few times. The chain recombines TRBV18 with TRBJ2-7; tentatively, D is TRBD1 (6 bases). V lost 1 base and J 6 bases, leaving 13 bases between the germline ends. Germline V CDR1 and CDR2: KGHSH, LQKENI. The CDR3 has 14 amino acids. Here the CDR3 reads CASSPRRTDREQYF. Here the CDR3 DNA reads TGTGCCAGCTCACCACGTCGGACAGATCGCGAGCAGTACTTC.

This chain joins TRBV6-1 and TRBJ2-7; TRBD1 matches 9 bases. The CDR3 length is 15 residues. The germline V gene encodes CDR1 MNHNS and CDR2 SASEGT. V dropped 6 bases and J dropped 4; count of bases not matched to a gene: 10. CDR3 sequence reads: CASSDTGTGRYEQYF. The CDR3 DNA sequence: TGTGCCAGCAGCGATACCGGGACAGGGAGATACGAGCAGTACTTC.

There are a few counts of this clone. The chain joins TRBV25-1 to TRBJ2-1; 7 bases fit TRBD1. Germline V gene lookup returns CDR1 MGHDK and CDR2 SYGVNS. The CDR3 loop spans 13 amino acids. Trimming cost V 6 bases and J 8 bases; bases outside gene matches: 7. CDR3 region: CASSGTVYDEQFF. CDR3 DNA sequence: TGTGCCAGCAGCGGGACAGTTTACGATGAGCAGTTCTTC.

The rearrangement joins TRBV2 to TRBJ1-5; tentatively, D is TRBD1 (6 bases). CDR1 and CDR2 from the germline V gene are SNHLY and FYNNEI. V lost 7 bases and J 2 bases, leaving 9 bases between the germline ends. This CDR3 region has 13 residues. CDR3 amino acids: CASNREGNQPQHF. As DNA, the CDR3 is TGTGCCAGCAACAGGGAAGGCAATCAGCCCCAGCATTTT.

The genes are TRBV5-1 and TRBJ2-5, with 11 bases identical to TRBD1. The V and J ends lost 8 bases and 5 bases, in that order; junction bases with no gene match: 8. The CDR3 runs to 14 residues. Germline CDR1 is SGHRS and CDR2 is YFSETQ. CDR3 coding DNA: TGCGCCAGTAGCGGGACAGGGGGGACGGAGACCCAGTACTTC. As protein: CASSGTGGTETQYF. Full variable domain (outside the CDR3, taken from reference TRBV5-1 and TRBJ2-5): KAGVTQTPRYLIKTRGQQVTLSCSPISGHRSVSWYQQTPGQGLQFLFEYFSETQRNKGNFPGRFSGRQFSNSRSEMNVSTLELGDSALYLCASSGTGGTETQYFGPGTRLLVL.

The chain employs TRBV7-6 and TRBJ2-2; tentatively, D is TRBD1 (5 bases). Germline CDR1 is SGHVS and CDR2 is FNYEAQ. This CDR3 contains 16 residues. The germline V and J ends were trimmed by 5 bases and 0 bases, with 13 bases remaining between them. CDR3 region: CASSLRTGTNTGELFF. The CDR3 DNA reads TGTGCCAGCAGCCTAAGAACAGGAACGAACACCGGGGAGCTGTTTTTT.

J is TRBJ1-2 and V is TRBV28, with D hard to call. Germline assignment: CDR1 MDHEN and CDR2 SYDVKM. Trimming removed 2 bases at V and 7 bases at J, with 14 bases between. The CDR3 extends over 14 amino acids. The CDR3, as DNA: TGTGCCAGCAGTTTAGAGTGGGCCTCTGGTGGCTACACCTTC. Protein sequence: CASSLEWASGGYTF.

This chain uses TRBV7-2 with TRBJ1-4; 8 bases match TRBD1. The germline V gene has CDR1 SGHTA and CDR2 FQGNSA. CDR3 length: 14 amino acids. J was trimmed by 7 bases and V by 5 bases; bases with no gene match: 6. The CDR3 DNA sequence: TGTGCCAGCAGCCTGGACAGGGCAGGTGAAAAACTGTTTTTT. It yields the protein CASSLDRAGEKLFF.

Only a few counts were recorded for this clone. The J gene is TRBJ1-3, the V gene TRBV7-8; D might be TRBD1 (5 bases). The germline CDR1 and CDR2 sequences are SGHVS and FQNEAQ. V was cut by 5 bases and J by 4 bases, with 24 bases left in between. This CDR3 region has 18 residues. CDR3 in amino acids: CASSHPPRLGVGGNTIYF. In DNA form, the CDR3 reads TGTGCCAGCAGCCATCCACCGAGATTAGGGGTTGGAGGAAACACCATATATTTT. Full variable domain (remainder filled in from reference TRBV7-8 and TRBJ1-3): GAGVSQSPRYKVAKRGQDVALRCDPISGHVSLFWYQQALGQGPEFLTYFQNEAQLDKSGLPSDRFFAERPEGSVSTLKIQRTQQEDSAVYLCASSHPPRLGVGGNTIYFGEGSWLTVV.

The V and J genes are TRBV5-1 and TRBJ2-2; the match to TRBD1 covers 9 bases. The junction had 10 bases not matched to a gene; V was cut back by 7 bases and J by 6 bases. This CDR3 comprises 15 residues. Germline values: CDR1 SGHRS, CDR2 YFSETQ. The CDR3 nucleotides are TGCGCCAGCGCCGGGACAGGGCTCCGTGCCGGGGAGCTGTTTTTT. This codes for CASAGTGLRAGELFF.

The chain carries TRBV29-1 and TRBJ2-2; 9 bases map to TRBD1. After removal of 6 bases from V and 7 bases from J, the junction contained 6 bases not matched to a gene. The CDR3 consists of 13 residues. CDR1 is SQVTM, CDR2 ANQGSEA, per germline. This CDR3 is CSVAQGADGELFF. The CDR3 bases are TGCAGCGTCGCACAGGGGGCCGACGGGGAGCTGTTTTTT.